This T cell receptor (beta chain) was sequenced during a study of T-cell reconstitution after alpha-beta-depleted transplantation in children. Study-wide results and limits: T-cell numbers and diversity, one year after transplant, stemmed largely from T cells that were newly produced.

This clonotype was observed a few times. Its antigen is not identified. Unique molecular identifiers were used in preparing the TCRbeta library. TCRdb re-derived calls from the PCR reads in MiXCR, one entry per CDR3 protein. Here the sample spans 450,000 to 600,000 distinct CDR3 sequences, approximately 12% being singletons. CDR3 size: 16 residues. V was clipped by 1 base and J by 1 base, with 10 bases between them. The germline CDR1 and CDR2 sequences are MGHDK and SYGVNS. V usage is TRBV25-1 and J usage is TRBJ2-2; tentatively, D is TRBD1 or TRBD2 (5 bases each). This receptor was identified in a male patient between 5 and 17 years old who had a stem cell transplant for acute myeloid leukemia, so the T cells may come from the graft donor. This specimen consisted of PBMCs, mostly from graft donor cells, obtained 360 days after TCRalphabeta/CD19-depleted stem cell transplant. The CDR3: CASSEFGAGNTGELFF. The CDR3 DNA reads as TGTGCCAGCAGTGAATTCGGGGCAGGGAACACCGGGGAGCTGTTTTTT.